These T cell receptor beta chains were read from a single sample in a study of T-cell memory formation after mild COVID-19. TCRdb fed the 5' RACE reads into MiXCR, producing one record per CDR3 protein. The data hold fewer than 35,000 distinct CDR3 sequences, with about 16% observed a single time. Specimen: PBMCs or a T cell subset sorted from them (not recorded which). Every receptor here comes from an adult who had mild COVID-19 (a few samples of this study predate the infection). Cell type and time point are not known. Each CDR3 is given with its conserved first and last residue. Each record gives: V gene, D gene, J gene, clone size, CDR3 protein, CDR3 DNA. A D gene is named only where the DNA matches it firmly. Where a row states a size, it is once, few, many or the class of an expanded clone; other rows omit it.

TRBV20-1	TRBD2	TRBJ2-3	many	CSGTSGGRDTQYF	TGCAGTGGGACTAGCGGGGGCCGGGATACGCAGTATTTT
TRBV24-1	.	TRBJ1-3	.	CATSDSRSASGNTIYF	TGTGCCACCAGTGATTCTAGGTCTGCCTCTGGAAACACCATATATTTT
TRBV5-1	.	TRBJ2-2	many	CASSLVPGGSGELFF	TGCGCCAGCAGCTTGGTACCAGGAGGATCCGGGGAGCTGTTTTTT
TRBV5-1	.	TRBJ1-1	many	CASSFDRLNTEAFF	TGCGCCAGCAGCTTCGACAGATTGAACACTGAAGCTTTCTTT
TRBV11-2	.	TRBJ2-3	many	CASSLAGRTGDTQYF	TGTGCCAGCAGCTTAGCAGGACGGACGGGGGATACGCAGTATTTT
TRBV2	TRBD2	TRBJ2-3	.	CASSGGGFSTDTQYF	TGTGCCAGCAGTGGCGGGGGGTTTAGCACAGATACGCAGTATTTT
TRBV6-6	TRBD1	TRBJ1-4	.	CASSNPGQGAENEKLFF	TGTGCCAGCAGTAACCCGGGACAGGGGGCAGAAAATGAAAAACTGTTTTTT
TRBV4-2	.	TRBJ1-2	many	CASSQAPGAYGYTF	TGTGCCAGCAGCCAAGCCCCGGGGGCTTATGGCTACACCTTC
TRBV6-4	TRBD1	TRBJ1-4	many	CASSDFGTGGAGEKLFF	TGTGCCAGCAGTGACTTCGGGACAGGGGGCGCGGGTGAAAAACTGTTTTTT
TRBV29-1	.	TRBJ2-5	many	CSVDGGKAAETQYF	TGCAGCGTTGATGGCGGGAAGGCGGCGGAGACCCAGTACTTC
TRBV12-3/TRBV12-4	.	TRBJ1-2	many	CASGTERQAPVHGYTF	TGTGCCAGCGGGACGGAGAGACAGGCCCCTGTCCATGGCTACACCTTC
TRBV12-3/TRBV12-4	.	TRBJ1-2	many	CASSRQYGYTF	TGTGCCAGCAGTCGACAGTATGGCTACACCTTC
TRBV6-6	TRBD1	TRBJ1-1	many	CASSYGTGRNTEAFF	TGTGCCAGCAGTTACGGGACAGGGAGGAACACTGAAGCTTTCTTT
TRBV19	.	TRBJ2-5	many	CASSVTGQETQYF	TGTGCCAGTAGTGTGACAGGCCAAGAGACCCAGTACTTC
TRBV7-6	TRBD2	TRBJ2-1	.	CASSLTLAGGYNEQFF	TGTGCCAGCAGCTTAACGCTAGCGGGGGGGTACAATGAGCAGTTCTTC
TRBV9	.	TRBJ2-2	many	CASSVDQSTGELFF	TGTGCCAGCAGCGTAGACCAGAGCACCGGGGAGCTGTTTTTT
TRBV20-1	TRBD2	TRBJ2-3	many	CSARDLGTSGTDTQYF	TGCAGTGCTAGAGACCTCGGGACTAGCGGTACAGATACGCAGTATTTT